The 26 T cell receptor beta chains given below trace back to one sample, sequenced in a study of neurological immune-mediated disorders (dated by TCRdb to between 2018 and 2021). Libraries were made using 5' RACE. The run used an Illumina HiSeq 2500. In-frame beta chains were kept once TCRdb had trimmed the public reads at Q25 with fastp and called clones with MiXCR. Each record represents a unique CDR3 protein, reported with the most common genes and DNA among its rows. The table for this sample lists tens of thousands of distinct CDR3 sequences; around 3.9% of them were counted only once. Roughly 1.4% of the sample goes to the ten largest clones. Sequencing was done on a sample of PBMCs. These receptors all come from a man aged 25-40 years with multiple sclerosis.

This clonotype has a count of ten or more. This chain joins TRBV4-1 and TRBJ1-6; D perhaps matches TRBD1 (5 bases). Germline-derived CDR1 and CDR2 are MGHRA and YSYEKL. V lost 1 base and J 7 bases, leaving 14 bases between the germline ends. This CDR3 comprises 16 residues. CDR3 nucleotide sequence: TGCGCCAGCAGCCAAGTATCGGGACGGAACAATTCACCCCTCCACTTT. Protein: CASSQVSGRNNSPLHF.

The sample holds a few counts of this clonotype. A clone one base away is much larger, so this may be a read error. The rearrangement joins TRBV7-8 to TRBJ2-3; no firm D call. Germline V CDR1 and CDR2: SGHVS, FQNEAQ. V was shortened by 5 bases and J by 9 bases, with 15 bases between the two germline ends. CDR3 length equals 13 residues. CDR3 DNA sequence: TGTGCCAGCAGCGAGAGAATAGACATGACGCAGTATTTT. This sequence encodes CASSERIDMTQYF.

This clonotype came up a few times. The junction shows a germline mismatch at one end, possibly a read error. As DNA, the CDR3 is TGTGCCAGCAGCGTAGCAGGGGAGGGCTCACCCCTCAACTTT. Its translation is CASSVAGEGSPLNF. The chain couples TRBV9 to TRBJ1-6; tentative D call: TRBD1 (6 bases). The CDR3 has 14 amino acids. The germline V gene has CDR1 SGDLS and CDR2 YYNGEE.

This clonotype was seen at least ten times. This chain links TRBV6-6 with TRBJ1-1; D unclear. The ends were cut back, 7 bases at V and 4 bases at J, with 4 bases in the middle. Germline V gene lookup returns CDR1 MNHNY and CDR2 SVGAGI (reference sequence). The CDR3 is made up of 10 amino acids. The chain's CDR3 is CASKATEAFF. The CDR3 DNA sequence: TGTGCCAGCAAGGCCACTGAAGCTTTCTTT.

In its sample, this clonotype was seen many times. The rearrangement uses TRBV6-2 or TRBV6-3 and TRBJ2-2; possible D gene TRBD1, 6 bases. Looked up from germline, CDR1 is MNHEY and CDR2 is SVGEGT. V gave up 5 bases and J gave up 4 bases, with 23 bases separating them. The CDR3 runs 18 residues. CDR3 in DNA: TGTGCCAGCAGTGGGCCCGGGACATTCAGAGAGGGCACCGGGGAGCTGTTTTTT. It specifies CASSGPGTFREGTGELFF.

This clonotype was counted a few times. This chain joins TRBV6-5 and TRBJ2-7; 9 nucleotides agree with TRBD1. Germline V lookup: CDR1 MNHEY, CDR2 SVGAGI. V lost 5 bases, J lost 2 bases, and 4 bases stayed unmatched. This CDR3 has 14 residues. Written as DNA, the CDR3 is TGTGCCAGCAGTACAGGGGGCAGCCCCTACGAGCAGTACTTC. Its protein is CASSTGGSPYEQYF.

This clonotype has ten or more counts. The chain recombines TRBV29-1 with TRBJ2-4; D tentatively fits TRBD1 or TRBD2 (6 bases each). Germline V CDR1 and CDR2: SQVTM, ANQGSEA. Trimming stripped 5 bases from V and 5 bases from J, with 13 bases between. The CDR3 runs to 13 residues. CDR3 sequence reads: CSVLGGAENIQYF. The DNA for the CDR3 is TGCAGCGTTCTGGGGGGCGCCGAAAACATTCAGTACTTC.

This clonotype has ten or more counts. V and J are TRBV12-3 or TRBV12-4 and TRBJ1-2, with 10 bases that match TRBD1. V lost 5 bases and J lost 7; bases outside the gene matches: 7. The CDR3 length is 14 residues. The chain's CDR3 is CASSRDRGGSGYTF. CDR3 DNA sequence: TGTGCCAGCAGTAGGGACAGGGGAGGGTCTGGCTACACCTTC.

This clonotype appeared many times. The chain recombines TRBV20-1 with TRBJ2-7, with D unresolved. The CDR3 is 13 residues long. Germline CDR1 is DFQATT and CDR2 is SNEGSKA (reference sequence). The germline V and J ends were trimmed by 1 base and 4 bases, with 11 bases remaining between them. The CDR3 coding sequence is TGCAGTGCTAGAGCGACCCGGGCTTACGAGCAGTACTTC. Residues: CSARATRAYEQYF.

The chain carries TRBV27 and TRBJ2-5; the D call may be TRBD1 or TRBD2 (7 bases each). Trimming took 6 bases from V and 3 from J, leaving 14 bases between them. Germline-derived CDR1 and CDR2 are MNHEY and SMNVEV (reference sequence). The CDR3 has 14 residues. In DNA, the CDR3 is TGTGCCAGCAGCCAGACAGGGAGGGAAGAGACCCAGTACTTC. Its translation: CASSQTGREETQYF.

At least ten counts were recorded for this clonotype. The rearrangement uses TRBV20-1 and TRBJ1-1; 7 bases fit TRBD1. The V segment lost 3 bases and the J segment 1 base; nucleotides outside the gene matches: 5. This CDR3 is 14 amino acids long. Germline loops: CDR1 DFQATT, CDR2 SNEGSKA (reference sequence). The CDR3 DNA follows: TGCAGTGCTAGCCCCTACAGGGGGAACACTGAAGCTTTCTTT. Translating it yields CSASPYRGNTEAFF.

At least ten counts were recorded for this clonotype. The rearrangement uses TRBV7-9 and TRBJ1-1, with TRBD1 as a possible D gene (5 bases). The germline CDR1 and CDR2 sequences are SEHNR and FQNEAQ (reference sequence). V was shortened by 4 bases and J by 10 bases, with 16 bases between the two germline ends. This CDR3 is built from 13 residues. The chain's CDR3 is CASSSLGGLRAFF. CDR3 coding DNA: TGTGCCAGCAGCTCTCTCGGGGGTCTAAGAGCTTTCTTT.

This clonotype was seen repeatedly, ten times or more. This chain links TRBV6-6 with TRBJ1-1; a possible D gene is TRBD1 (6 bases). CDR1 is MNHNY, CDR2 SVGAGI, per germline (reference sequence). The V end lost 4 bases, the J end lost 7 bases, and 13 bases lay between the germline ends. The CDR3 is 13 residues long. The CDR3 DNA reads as TGTGCCAGCAGTTCTAGCGACAGGTTTGAAGCTTTCTTT. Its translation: CASSSSDRFEAFF.

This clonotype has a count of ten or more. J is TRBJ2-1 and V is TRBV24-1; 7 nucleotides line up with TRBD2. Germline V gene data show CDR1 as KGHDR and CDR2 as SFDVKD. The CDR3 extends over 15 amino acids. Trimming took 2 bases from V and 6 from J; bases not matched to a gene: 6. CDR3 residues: CATSDSAGYTNEQFF. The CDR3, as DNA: TGTGCCACCAGTGATTCAGCGGGGTATACCAATGAGCAGTTCTTC.

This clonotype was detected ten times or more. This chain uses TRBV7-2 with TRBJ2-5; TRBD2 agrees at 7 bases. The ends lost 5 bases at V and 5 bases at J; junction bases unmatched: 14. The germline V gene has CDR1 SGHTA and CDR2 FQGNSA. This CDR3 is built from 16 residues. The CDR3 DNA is TGTGCCAGCAGCCCTCCCGGACGGGGGGTCGGGGAGACCCAGTACTTC. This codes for CASSPPGRGVGETQYF.

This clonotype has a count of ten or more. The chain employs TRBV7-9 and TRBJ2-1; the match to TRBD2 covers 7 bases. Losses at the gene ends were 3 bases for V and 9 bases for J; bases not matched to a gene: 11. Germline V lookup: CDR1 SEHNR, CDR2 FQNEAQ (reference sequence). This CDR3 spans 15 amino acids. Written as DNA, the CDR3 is TGTGCCAGCAGCTTCTTGCGCGGGGGTTTTTCTGAGCAGTTCTTC. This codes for CASSFLRGGFSEQFF. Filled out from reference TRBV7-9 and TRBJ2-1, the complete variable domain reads DTGVSQNPRHKITKRGQNVTFRCDPISEHNRLYWYRQTLGQGPEFLTYFQNEAQLEKSRLLSDRFSAERPKGSFSTLEIQRTEQGDSAMYLCASSFLRGGFSEQFFGPGTRLTVL.

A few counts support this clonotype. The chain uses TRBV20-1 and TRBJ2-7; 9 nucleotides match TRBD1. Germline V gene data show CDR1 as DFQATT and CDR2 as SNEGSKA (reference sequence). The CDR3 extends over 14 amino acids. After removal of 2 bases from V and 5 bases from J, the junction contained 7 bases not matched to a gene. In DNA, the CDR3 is TGCAGTGCTAGACCGGGACAGGGTCTTCACGAGCAGTACTTC. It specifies CSARPGQGLHEQYF.

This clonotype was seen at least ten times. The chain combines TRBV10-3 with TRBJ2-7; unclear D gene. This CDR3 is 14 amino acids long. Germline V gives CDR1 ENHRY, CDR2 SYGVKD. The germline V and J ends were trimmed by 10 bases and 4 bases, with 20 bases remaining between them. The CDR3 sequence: CATSDRATLYEQYF. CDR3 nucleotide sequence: TGTGCCACATCCGACCGAGCAACCCTTTACGAGCAGTACTTC.

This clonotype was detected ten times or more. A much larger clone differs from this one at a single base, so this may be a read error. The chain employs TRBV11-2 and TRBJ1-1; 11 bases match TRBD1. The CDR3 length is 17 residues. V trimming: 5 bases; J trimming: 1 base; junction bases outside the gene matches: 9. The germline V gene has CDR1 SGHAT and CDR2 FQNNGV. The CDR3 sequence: CASSDRTGGLGNTEAFF. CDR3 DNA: TGTGCCAGCAGCGACCGGACAGGGGGCTTAGGGAACACTGAAGCTTTCTTT.

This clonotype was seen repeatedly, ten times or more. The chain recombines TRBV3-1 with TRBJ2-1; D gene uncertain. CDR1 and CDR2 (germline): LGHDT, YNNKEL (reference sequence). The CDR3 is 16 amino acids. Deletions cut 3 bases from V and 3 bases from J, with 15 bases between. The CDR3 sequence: CASSHGHPLLYNEQFF. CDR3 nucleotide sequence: TGTGCCAGCAGCCACGGCCACCCCCTACTCTACAATGAGCAGTTCTTC.

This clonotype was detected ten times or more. CDR3: CASKRQGTETQYF. DNA for the CDR3: TGTGCCAGCAAAAGACAGGGGACAGAGACCCAGTACTTC. The rearrangement joins TRBV12-3 or TRBV12-4 to TRBJ2-5; TRBD1 matches 8 bases. The CDR3 length is 13 residues. The junction had 5 bases not matched to a gene; V was cut back by 7 bases and J by 4 bases.

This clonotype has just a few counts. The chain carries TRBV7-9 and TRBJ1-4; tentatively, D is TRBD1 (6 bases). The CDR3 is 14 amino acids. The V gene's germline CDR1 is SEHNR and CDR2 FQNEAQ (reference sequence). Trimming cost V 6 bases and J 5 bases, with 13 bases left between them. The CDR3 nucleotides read TGTGCCAGCAGTCCGATGGGGGGCAATGAAAAACTGTTTTTT. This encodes CASSPMGGNEKLFF.

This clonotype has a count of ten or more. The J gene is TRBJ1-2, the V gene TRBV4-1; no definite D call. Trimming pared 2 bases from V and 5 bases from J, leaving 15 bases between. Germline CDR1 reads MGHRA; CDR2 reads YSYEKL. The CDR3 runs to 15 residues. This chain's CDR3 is CASSQSPQVSYGYTF. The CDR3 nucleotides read TGCGCCAGCAGCCAATCTCCTCAGGTCTCATATGGCTACACCTTC.

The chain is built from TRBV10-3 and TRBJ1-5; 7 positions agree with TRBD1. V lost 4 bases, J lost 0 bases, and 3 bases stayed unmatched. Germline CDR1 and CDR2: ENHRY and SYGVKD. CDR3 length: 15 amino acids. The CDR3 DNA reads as TGTGCCATCAGTGTGACAGGGAGTAGCAATCAGCCCCAGCATTTT. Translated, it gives CAISVTGSSNQPQHF.

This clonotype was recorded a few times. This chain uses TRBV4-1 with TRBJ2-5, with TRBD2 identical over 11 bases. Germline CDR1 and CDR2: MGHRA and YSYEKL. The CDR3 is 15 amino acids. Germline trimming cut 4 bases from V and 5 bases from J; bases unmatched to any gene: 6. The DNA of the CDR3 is TGCGCCAGCAGCCGTAGCGGGGGGGCTCGGGAGACCCAGTACTTC. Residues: CASSRSGGARETQYF.

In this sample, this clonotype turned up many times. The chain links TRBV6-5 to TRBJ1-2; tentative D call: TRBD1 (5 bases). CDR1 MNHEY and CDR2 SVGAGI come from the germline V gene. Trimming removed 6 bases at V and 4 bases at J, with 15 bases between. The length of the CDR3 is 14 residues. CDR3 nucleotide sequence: TGTGCCAGCAGCGGGACTCCGGGGGGCTATGGCTACACCTTC. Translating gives CASSGTPGGYGYTF.